One and the same sample provided the 30 T cell receptor beta chains below, sequenced in a study of T-cell reconstitution after alpha-beta-depleted transplantation in children. Unique molecular identifiers were incorporated into the prepared TCRbeta library. One entry per CDR3 protein, called by TCRdb with MiXCR from the PCR reads. The data contain about 870,000 distinct CDR3 sequences, less than 20% of them singletons. The sequencing here drew on PBMCs, mostly from graft donor cells, taken 360 days after TCRalphabeta/CD19-depleted stem cell transplant. Every receptor here comes from a male patient under 18 who had a stem cell transplant for acute lymphoblastic leukemia, so the T cells may come from the graft donor.

This clonotype was observed a handful of times. The rearrangement uses TRBV2 and TRBJ1-1, with D possibly being TRBD1 (5 bases). The germline V and J ends were trimmed by 6 bases and 0 bases, with 23 bases remaining between them. Germline V gene data show CDR1 as SNHLY and CDR2 as FYNNEI. This CDR3 has 18 amino acids. The chain's CDR3 is CASRTPQGRSGLNTEAFF. The CDR3 DNA follows: TGTGCCAGCAGGACTCCTCAGGGCCGTTCCGGACTGAACACTGAAGCTTTCTTT.

In this sample, this clonotype turned up many times. The chain combines TRBV4-1 with TRBJ2-2; a weak D match, TRBD2 (5 bases). The germline CDR1 and CDR2 sequences are MGHRA and YSYEKL. This CDR3 spans 15 amino acids. V was clipped by 1 base and J by 5 bases, with 11 bases between them. This CDR3 reads CASSQARGRTGELFF. As DNA, the CDR3 is TGCGCCAGCAGCCAAGCTCGGGGAAGAACCGGGGAGCTGTTTTTT.

The chain links TRBV20-1 to TRBJ2-2, with 9 bases matching TRBD2. The CDR3 has 15 residues. Germline assignment: CDR1 DFQATT and CDR2 SNEGSKA (reference sequence). Trimming cost V 1 base and J 6 bases; bases outside gene matches: 6. The CDR3 nucleotides read TGCAGTGCTAGAGTATTAGCGGGAGTCTCCGGGGAGCTGTTTTTT. The encoded protein is CSARVLAGVSGELFF.

The chain has TRBV18 and TRBJ2-1; TRBD1 aligns across 9 bases. From germline, CDR1 is KGHSH and CDR2 LQKENI. CDR3 size: 14 residues. V was pared by 3 bases and J by 7 bases, with 4 bases of the junction left unmatched. CDR3 in amino acids: CASSPGQGPNEQFF. CDR3 nucleotide sequence: TGTGCCAGCTCACCGGGACAGGGACCAAATGAGCAGTTCTTC.

This chain connects TRBV19 to TRBJ2-5, with D perhaps TRBD1 (5 bases). This CDR3 region has 13 residues. Trimming pared 3 bases from V and 2 bases from J, leaving 7 bases between. Germline V gene data show CDR1 as LNHDA and CDR2 as SQIVND (reference sequence). CDR3 coding DNA: TGTGCCAGTAGTATCGACAGACAAGAGACCCAGTACTTC. It yields the protein CASSIDRQETQYF.

The chain combines TRBV4-2 with TRBJ1-4; TRBD1 might be the D (5 bases). The CDR3 runs to 16 residues. V lost 0 bases and J 5 bases, leaving 13 bases between the germline ends. The V gene's germline CDR1 is LGHNA and CDR2 YNFKEQ. This chain's CDR3 is CASSQEAGLINEKLFF. The DNA for the CDR3 is TGTGCCAGCAGCCAAGAGGCAGGGCTAATAAATGAAAAACTGTTTTTT.

This sequence joins TRBV5-1 and TRBJ2-1, with TRBD2 identical over 8 bases. J was trimmed by 2 bases and V by 7 bases; bases with no gene match: 8. CDR1 is SGHRS and CDR2 is YFSETQ in the germline V gene. The CDR3 spans 15 residues. The CDR3 region has the DNA TGCGCCAGCGTCAACATAGCGGGAACCTACAATGAGCAGTTCTTC. It codes for CASVNIAGTYNEQFF.

This clonotype was counted a few times. This chain connects TRBV28 to TRBJ2-7; weak D call: TRBD2 (5 bases). With 6 bases removed from V and 2 bases from J, the gap between germline ends came to 14 bases. The CDR3 runs to 14 residues. CDR1 and CDR2 from the germline V gene are MDHEN and SYDVKM. The CDR3 DNA sequence: TGTGCCAGCAGCCACCTCCTGGGAGCCTACGAGCAGTACTTC. As protein: CASSHLLGAYEQYF.

A few counts support this clonotype. This chain joins TRBV18 and TRBJ2-5; D gene unclear. CDR1 is KGHSH and CDR2 is LQKENI in the germline V gene. V shed 2 bases and J shed 5 bases, with 18 bases lying between them. The CDR3 loop spans 16 amino acids. CDR3: CASSPNLKRIRETQYF. CDR3 sequence (DNA): TGTGCCAGCTCACCAAATCTTAAGAGGATCCGGGAGACCCAGTACTTC.

In this sample, this clonotype turned up a few times. This chain uses TRBV12-3 or TRBV12-4 with TRBJ2-1, with TRBD1 matching over 10 bases. V shed 4 bases and J 5 bases; nucleotides not matched to a gene: 8. The CDR3 is 16 amino acids. As DNA, the CDR3 is TGTGCCAGCAGTTCAAGGTCCGGGACAGGGGACAATGAGCAGTTCTTC. This gives the protein CASSSRSGTGDNEQFF.

The chain employs TRBV18 and TRBJ1-1; D gene unclear. The CDR3 has 15 amino acids. V was trimmed by 0 bases and J by 7 bases, leaving 15 bases between them. CDR1 KGHSH and CDR2 LQKENI come from the germline V gene. CDR3 in amino acids: CASSPPLRGQIEAFF. The CDR3 DNA is TGTGCCAGCTCACCACCTTTACGAGGGCAAATTGAAGCTTTCTTT. The full variable domain, its missing parts supplied by reference TRBV18 and TRBJ1-1, is NAGVMQNPRHLVRRRGQEARLRCSPMKGHSHVYWYRQLPEEGLKFMVYLQKENIIDESGMPKERFSAEFPKEGPSILRIQQVVRGDSAAYFCASSPPLRGQIEAFFGQGTRLTVV.

This chain joins TRBV5-1 and TRBJ2-5; D unclear. Germline V gene lookup returns CDR1 SGHRS and CDR2 YFSETQ. The length of the CDR3 is 16 residues. Trimming stripped 4 bases from V and 5 bases from J, with 21 bases between. CDR3 in amino acids: CASSRGYAGQRETQYF. DNA for the CDR3: TGCGCCAGCAGCCGAGGCTACGCCGGGCAGAGGGAGACCCAGTACTTC.

In this sample, this clonotype turned up a few times. The rearrangement joins TRBV5-1 to TRBJ2-7; D remains unclear. V was shortened by 1 base and J by 2 bases, with 13 bases between the two germline ends. CDR1 and CDR2 (germline): SGHRS, YFSETQ. The CDR3 totals 15 residues. CDR3 nucleotide sequence: TGCGCCAGCAGCTTGTGGTTGGATGCGACCTACGAGCAGTACTTC. This sequence encodes CASSLWLDATYEQYF. Full variable domain (rest looked up from reference TRBV5-1 and TRBJ2-7): KAGVTQTPRYLIKTRGQQVTLSCSPISGHRSVSWYQQTPGQGLQFLFEYFSETQRNKGNFPGRFSGRQFSNSRSEMNVSTLELGDSALYLCASSLWLDATYEQYFGPGTRLTVT.

This clonotype was observed a few times. The chain uses TRBV29-1 and TRBJ2-7, with D perhaps assigned TRBD1 or TRBD2 (6 bases each). This CDR3 has 15 residues. Trimming left V 1 base short and J 4 bases short, with 17 bases between. From germline, CDR1 is SQVTM and CDR2 ANQGSEA. CDR3 nucleotide sequence: TGCAGCGTTGAAGGGGTTGGGGGGCTGCTATACGAGCAGTACTTC. Protein product: CSVEGVGGLLYEQYF.

The J gene is TRBJ2-3, the V gene TRBV5-1; D perhaps matches TRBD1 (6 bases). The CDR3 runs to 15 residues. Looked up from germline, CDR1 is SGHRS and CDR2 is YFSETQ. The V gene lost 0 bases and the J gene lost 6 bases, with 14 bases spanning the gap. CDR3 sequence reads: CASSLVTGFRDTQYF. DNA of the CDR3: TGCGCCAGCAGCTTGGTTACAGGGTTTCGGGATACGCAGTATTTT.

V gene TRBV7-9 combines with J gene TRBJ2-5, with D hard to call. V was clipped by 8 bases and J by 3 bases, with 10 bases between them. The CDR3 runs to 12 residues. The germline gives CDR1 SEHNR, CDR2 FQNEAQ (reference sequence). The CDR3 loop is CASGLEEETQYF. The DNA for the CDR3 is TGTGCCAGCGGCCTTGAAGAAGAGACCCAGTACTTC.

This clonotype was counted only a few times. V is TRBV7-9 and J is TRBJ2-7; D is perhaps TRBD1 or TRBD2 (5 bases each). Germline-derived CDR1 and CDR2 are SEHNR and FQNEAQ (reference sequence). Deletions cut 2 bases from V and 5 bases from J, with 16 bases between. This CDR3 is 15 amino acids long. The chain's CDR3 is CASSLSPGRGHEQYF. The CDR3 DNA reads as TGTGCCAGCAGCTTATCCCCGGGACGGGGCCACGAGCAGTACTTC.

The J gene is TRBJ2-3, the V gene TRBV24-1; D gene uncertain. The CDR3 runs to 14 residues. The V gene's germline CDR1 is KGHDR and CDR2 SFDVKD. V lost 6 bases and J 4 bases, leaving 13 bases between the germline ends. The CDR3 loop is CATSRAAGPDTQYF. CDR3 coding DNA: TGTGCCACCAGTCGGGCGGCCGGTCCAGATACGCAGTATTTT.

J is TRBJ2-3 and V is TRBV4-2; no definite D call. Deletions cut 0 bases from V and 2 bases from J, with 6 bases between. Germline V gene lookup returns CDR1 LGHNA and CDR2 YNFKEQ. There are 14 residues in the CDR3. CDR3 bases: TGTGCCAGCAGCCAAGATGTAAACACAGATACGCAGTATTTT. It translates to CASSQDVNTDTQYF.

A few counts support this clonotype. The chain links TRBV25-1 to TRBJ1-2; maybe TRBD1 (5 bases). Per germline, CDR1 MGHDK and CDR2 SYGVNS. The V and J ends lost 0 bases and 0 bases respectively, with 20 bases between them. This CDR3 is built from 19 residues. CDR3 loop: CASSEYSREAGKANYGYTF. Written as DNA, the CDR3 is TGTGCCAGCAGTGAATATTCCAGGGAGGCGGGGAAAGCTAACTATGGCTACACCTTC.

The CDR3, as DNA: TGTGCCAGCAGTTCGAAGTTGCTACAGCCCCAGCATTTT. Translating it yields CASSSKLLQPQHF. This sequence joins TRBV12-3 or TRBV12-4 and TRBJ1-5; the D is unclear. V lost 4 bases and J 7 bases, leaving 11 bases between the germline ends. CDR3 length: 13 amino acids.

This clonotype was counted a few times. The genes are TRBV10-2 and TRBJ2-7, with D possibly being TRBD1 or TRBD2 (5 bases each). The CDR3 is 13 residues long. V was trimmed by 10 bases and J by 3 bases, leaving 16 bases between them. Per germline, CDR1 WSHSY and CDR2 SAAADI. CDR3 sequence (DNA): TGCGCCACCCGAACTGGGACCTTCTACGAGCAGTACTTC. This translates into CATRTGTFYEQYF.

The table lists this clonotype with a few counts. The chain carries TRBV20-1 and TRBJ2-5, with a weak D call TRBD2 (6 bases). The CDR3 is 14 amino acids. In germline, CDR1 is DFQATT, CDR2 SNEGSKA (reference sequence). Between the trimmed V and J ends, which lost 3 bases and 1 base, there was a span of 12 bases. CDR3 sequence reads: CSASLLAGQETQYF. The CDR3 DNA reads TGCAGTGCTAGCCTACTAGCCGGCCAAGAGACCCAGTACTTC.

V and J are TRBV29-1 and TRBJ2-1; the match to TRBD1 covers 8 bases. V shed 7 bases, J shed 6 bases, and the junction held 11 bases outside the gene matches. The germline gives CDR1 SQVTM, CDR2 ANQGSEA. The CDR3 spans 14 residues. The CDR3 DNA reads TGCAGCGCGCAGGGGCAGGGGGCTTTCAATGAGCAGTTCTTC. Protein sequence: CSAQGQGAFNEQFF.

The rearrangement links TRBV7-9 to TRBJ2-7; TRBD2 matches at 9 bases. The CDR3 covers 15 residues. Germline-derived CDR1 and CDR2 are SEHNR and FQNEAQ (reference sequence). With V trimmed by 0 bases and J by 5 bases, 5 bases remained unmatched. The CDR3 region has the DNA TGTGCCAGCAGCTTAGCAGGGACTAGCATCCACGAGCAGTACTTC. Translation: CASSLAGTSIHEQYF. The complete variable domain, with remaining parts taken from reference TRBV7-9 and TRBJ2-7, reads DTGVSQNPRHKITKRGQNVTFRCDPISEHNRLYWYRQTLGQGPEFLTYFQNEAQLEKSRLLSDRFSAERPKGSFSTLEIQRTEQGDSAMYLCASSLAGTSIHEQYFGPGTRLTVT.

This clonotype turned up a few times. CDR3 nucleotide sequence: TGTGCCAGCAGTACGGGACTGCCTGGAAGCACTGAAGCTTTCTTT. Protein sequence: CASSTGLPGSTEAFF. The rearrangement joins TRBV25-1 to TRBJ1-1, with D possibly being TRBD1 (5 bases). Germline V gives CDR1 MGHDK, CDR2 SYGVNS. This CDR3 has 15 residues. V lost 5 bases and J 4 bases, leaving 17 bases between the germline ends.

This clonotype has more than one count but fewer than ten. The chain has TRBV5-1 and TRBJ1-3, with 7 bases aligning to TRBD1. Germline-derived CDR1 and CDR2 are SGHRS and YFSETQ. The CDR3 is 15 residues long. With V trimmed by 0 bases and J by 2 bases, 2 bases remained unmatched. The CDR3 here is CASSLATGTGNTIYF. Here the CDR3 DNA reads TGCGCCAGCAGCTTGGCGACAGGGACTGGAAACACCATATATTTT.

The gene calls are TRBV20-1 and TRBJ2-5; perhaps TRBD2 as D (5 bases). The CDR3 covers 12 residues. V lost 4 bases, J lost 5 bases, and 11 bases lay in between. Germline loops: CDR1 DFQATT, CDR2 SNEGSKA (reference sequence). CDR3 in DNA: TGCAGTGCTAAGGAGGTAGCGGAGACCCAGTACTTC. This gives the protein CSAKEVAETQYF.

The chain employs TRBV29-1 and TRBJ1-4; no clear D gene. Germline-derived CDR1 and CDR2 are SQVTM and ANQGSEA. The CDR3 extends over 13 amino acids. Trimming shortened V by 4 bases and J by 4 bases, and 10 bases separated the two germline ends. CDR3 in amino acids: CSVAPKFNEKLFF. The CDR3 DNA follows: TGCAGCGTTGCTCCCAAGTTTAATGAAAAACTGTTTTTT.

The rearrangement links TRBV27 to TRBJ2-5, with no clear D. Germline assignment: CDR1 MNHEY and CDR2 SMNVEV (reference sequence). Trimming cost V 6 bases and J 1 base, with 3 bases left between them. The CDR3 covers 11 residues. The CDR3, as DNA: TGTGCCAGCAGACCCCAAGAGACCCAGTACTTC. It encodes CASRPQETQYF.